The 15 T cell receptor beta chains in this list originate from one sample, sequenced in a study of neurological immune-mediated disorders. TCRdb re-analysed the 5' RACE reads in MiXCR, keeping a single row per CDR3 protein. The sample carries about 82,000 distinct CDR3 sequences, 2% to 3% recorded once. Input material: PBMCs. The receptors originated from a woman in her 30s with multiple sclerosis.

The table lists this clonotype with many counts. The J gene is TRBJ1-5, the V gene TRBV6-6, with TRBD1 as a possible D gene (5 bases). Trimming removed 0 bases at V and 13 bases at J, with 16 bases between. This CDR3 comprises 14 residues. CDR1 is MNHNY and CDR2 is SVGAGI in the germline V gene (reference sequence). CDR3 sequence: CASSYSTSGSSQHF. The CDR3 nucleotides are TGTGCCAGCAGTTACTCGACGTCAGGGTCGTCTCAGCATTTT.

This clonotype showed up many times. The chain employs TRBV3-1 and TRBJ1-1; TRBD1 is a possible D gene (5 bases). V gave up 3 bases and J gave up 2 bases, with 10 bases separating them. Germline CDR1 reads LGHDT; CDR2 reads YNNKEL (reference sequence). This CDR3 has 14 residues. CDR3 protein: CASSQRDGNTEAFF. As DNA, the CDR3 is TGTGCCAGCAGCCAGCGGGACGGAAACACTGAAGCTTTCTTT.

The J gene is TRBJ2-2, the V gene TRBV6-5; a weak D match, TRBD2 (5 bases). The ends were cut back, 2 bases at V and 0 bases at J, with 7 bases in the middle. The CDR3 is 15 residues long. Germline lookup yields CDR1 MNHEY and CDR2 SVGAGI. CDR3: CASSYGLSNTGELFF. CDR3 bases: TGTGCCAGCAGTTACGGACTTTCGAACACCGGGGAGCTGTTTTTT.

Concerning this clonotype: A junction boundary mismatches the germline segment, possibly from a read error. The genes are TRBV10-3 and TRBJ1-6, with 12 bases identical to TRBD1. Looked up from germline, CDR1 is ENHRY and CDR2 is SYGVKD. The CDR3 extends over 17 amino acids. This chain's CDR3 is CAISRPGTGGRNSTLNF. CDR3 DNA: TGTGCCATCAGTAGACCCGGGACAGGGGGCCGTAATTCAACCCTCAACTTT.

The genes are TRBV29-1 and TRBJ1-3; 7 nucleotides align to TRBD1. V dropped 4 bases and J dropped 1; count of bases not matched to a gene: 7. Per germline, CDR1 SQVTM and CDR2 ANQGSEA. This CDR3 spans 15 amino acids. This CDR3 is CSVGSTGESGNTIYF. DNA for the CDR3: TGCAGCGTTGGTTCTACAGGGGAATCTGGAAACACCATATATTTT.

This clonotype was seen many times. The rearrangement joins TRBV5-5 to TRBJ2-5, with 8 nucleotides matching TRBD1. The junction had 5 bases not matched to a gene; V was cut back by 2 bases and J by 5 bases. The germline gives CDR1 SGHKS, CDR2 YYEKEE (reference sequence). The CDR3 sequence is 14 residues long. CDR3 sequence (DNA): TGTGCCAGCAGCTTCGCAGGGGGCCGGGAGACCCAGTACTTC. Translation: CASSFAGGRETQYF. The full variable domain, completed using reference TRBV5-5 and TRBJ2-5, is DAGVTQSPTHLIKTRGQQVTLRCSPISGHKSVSWYQQVLGQGPQFIFQYYEKEERGRGNFPDRFSARQFPNYSSELNVNALLLGDSALYLCASSFAGGRETQYFGPGTRLLVL.

This clonotype was counted ten times or more. This chain connects TRBV5-4 to TRBJ2-2, with unresolved D. This CDR3 has 13 residues. Germline CDR1 and CDR2: SGHNT and YYREEE (reference sequence). Trimming removed 7 bases at V and 2 bases at J, with 9 bases between. CDR3 sequence (DNA): TGTGCCAGCTTAGCACCAAACACCGGGGAGCTGTTTTTT. Translation gives CASLAPNTGELFF.

This clonotype was detected many times. V and J are TRBV21-1 and TRBJ1-1; the DNA was not compared with TRBD1, the D call given in the table. TRBV21-1 is listed as a pseudogene. The length of the CDR3 is 14 residues. CDR3 in DNA: TGTGCCAGCAGCAAAGCGGTCCCGAACACTGAAGCTTTCTTT. As protein: CASSKAVPNTEAFF.

In its sample, this clonotype was seen many times. The gene calls are TRBV19 and TRBJ1-1; D unresolved. Germline V gene lookup returns CDR1 LNHDA and CDR2 SQIVND (reference sequence). The CDR3 runs 13 residues. V was trimmed by 1 base and J by 2 bases, leaving 5 bases between them. The DNA for the CDR3 is TGTGCCAGTAGTATAGGCGGAAACACTGAAGCTTTCTTT. This encodes CASSIGGNTEAFF.

This clonotype appeared many times. The chain employs TRBV12-3 or TRBV12-4 and TRBJ2-7, with TRBD1 identical over 9 bases. The CDR3 loop spans 14 amino acids. J gave up 4 bases and V 6 bases, and 7 bases lay outside the gene matches. The CDR3 sequence is CASRGQGNRYEQYF. CDR3 DNA sequence: TGTGCCAGCAGGGGACAGGGTAATCGGTACGAGCAGTACTTC.

This clonotype appeared many times. V and J are TRBV6-1 and TRBJ1-1; no clear D. The germline V and J ends were trimmed by 1 base and 4 bases, with 13 bases remaining between them. Germline-derived CDR1 and CDR2 are MNHNS and SASEGT. The CDR3 consists of 15 residues. The CDR3 loop is CASSEGPEGSTEAFF. The CDR3, as DNA: TGTGCCAGCAGTGAAGGCCCGGAGGGAAGCACTGAAGCTTTCTTT.

This clonotype was detected many times. The chain recombines TRBV25-1 with TRBJ1-3; D unclear. Germline V lookup: CDR1 MGHDK, CDR2 SYGVNS. Trimming shortened V by 1 base and J by 0 bases, and 7 bases separated the two germline ends. The CDR3 length is 15 residues. In DNA, the CDR3 is TGTGCCAGCAGTGAATCTAGGTCCTCTGGAAACACCATATATTTT. This translates into CASSESRSSGNTIYF.

The J gene is TRBJ2-1, the V gene TRBV6-2 or TRBV6-3; D is undetermined. Germline loops: CDR1 MNHEY, CDR2 SVGEGT. The V end was cut by 6 bases, the J end by 8 bases, with 8 bases between. The CDR3 covers 11 residues. CDR3 residues: CASRRYYEQFF. The CDR3 coding sequence is TGTGCCAGCAGACGTTACTATGAGCAGTTCTTC.

This clonotype was recorded a few times. The genes are TRBV14 and TRBJ1-1; possible D gene TRBD1, 6 bases. V dropped 2 bases and J dropped 7 bases, with 17 bases sitting between them. Germline V gene sequence: CDR1 SGHDN, CDR2 FVKESK. The CDR3 sequence is 15 residues long. CDR3 amino acids: CASSQYLGGAGEAFF. The CDR3 nucleotides read TGTGCCAGCAGCCAATATTTAGGGGGGGCAGGTGAAGCTTTCTTT.

This clonotype was seen at least ten times. The V gene is TRBV12-3 or TRBV12-4, the J gene TRBJ2-1; no clear D. There are 17 residues in the CDR3. V was trimmed by 5 bases and J by 6 bases, leaving 23 bases between them. The CDR3 DNA reads as TGTGCCAGCAGTCCCGTACTATTCGAGCGTTGTTGCAATGAGCAGTTCTTC. It is translated as CASSPVLFERCCNEQFF.